This TCR beta chain was recovered during a study of blood T cell repertoires in COVID-19. Study information: Material from acute and convalescent COVID-19 was sourced from the United States, Italy and Spain.

Authors' analysis steps: From reference gene primer amplification, estimates of nucleated cell counts were derived. Data came from immunoSEQ multiplex PCR; TCRdb stores just in-frame clones and leaves some out. Clone size and V and J calls were adopted from that table, with D and trimming inferred from the DNA. The table shows a few hundred thousand clones, with about nine tenths occurring only once. Germline V gene lookup returns CDR1 SGHVS and CDR2 FQNEAQ. The CDR3 is 13 amino acids. Germline trimming cut 3 bases from V and 10 bases from J; bases unmatched to any gene: 7. The chain recombines TRBV7-8 with TRBJ1-2; 8 positions match TRBD1. Sequencing input: peripheral blood. The TCR originated in a woman younger than 45 with active or convalescent COVID-19. In DNA form, the CDR3 reads TGTGCCAGCAGCTTCTGGCAGGGGGCCGACTACACCTTC. This encodes CASSFWQGADYTF.